A selection of T cell receptor beta chains follows, all from one sample in a study of blood T cell repertoires in COVID-19. The table came from immunoSEQ multiplex PCR; TCRdb's copy has only in-frame clones and leaves some out. Seen here are 150,000 to 200,000 clones, over 80% observed once, and the top ten hold more than 4.5%. The sequenced material came from PBMCs or T cells enriched from blood (not recorded which). The receptors were sampled from a man in his 70s who had been exposed to COVID-19. Each CDR3 is given with its conserved first and last residue. The D gene is left open where the match is weak. A clone size is listed for some rows: how often the clone was seen (once, few, many), or a class if it is expanded.

clone size	D gene	V gene	J gene	CDR3 protein	CDR3 DNA
.	.	TRBV5-6	TRBJ1-2	CASSLGQGYTF	TGTGCCAGCAGCTTAGGACAGGGCTACACCTTC
.	TRBD1	TRBV27	TRBJ1-6	CASSWGQKNSPLHF	TGTGCCAGCAGTTGGGGACAGAAGAATTCACCCCTCCACTTT
few	.	TRBV18	TRBJ2-3	CASSPFTGSEDTQYF	TGTGCCAGCTCACCTTTTACAGGCTCTGAAGATACGCAGTATTTT
.	.	TRBV6-5	TRBJ2-7	CASSDSYEQYF	TGTGCCAGCAGCGACAGCTACGAGCAGTACTTC
.	.	TRBV10-3	TRBJ2-1	CAISDGLYNEQFF	TGTGCCATCAGTGACGGGTTGTACAATGAGCAGTTCTTC
once	TRBD1	TRBV7-2	TRBJ1-1	CASSTKGQGNTEAFF	TGTGCCAGCAGCACCAAGGGACAGGGGAACACTGAAGCTTTCTTT
.	TRBD1	TRBV7-2	TRBJ1-5	CASSFTGGNQPQHF	TGTGCCAGCAGCTTCACAGGGGGCAATCAGCCCCAGCATTTT
.	.	TRBV6-5	TRBJ2-7	CASSRGQFASYEQYF	TGTGCCAGCAGTCGAGGACAGTTTGCGTCCTACGAGCAGTACTTC
.	TRBD1	TRBV19	TRBJ1-2	CASSIFKGASNYGYTF	TGTGCCAGTAGTATTTTTAAGGGGGCGAGTAACTATGGCTACACCTTC
.	TRBD2	TRBV5-4	TRBJ2-2	CASSGSGGVNTGELFF	TGTGCCAGCAGCGGTAGCGGGGGGGTAAACACCGGGGAGCTGTTTTTT
.	TRBD1	TRBV19	TRBJ1-5	CASSNDRGTLEPQHF	TGTGCCAGTTCAAACGACAGGGGTACTTTGGAGCCCCAGCATTTT
.	TRBD1	TRBV11-2	TRBJ2-7	CASSRPGTVSYEQYF	TGTGCCAGCAGCCGTCCCGGGACAGTATCCTACGAGCAGTACTTC
.	.	TRBV6-5	TRBJ1-2	CASSQGQRLSYTF	TGTGCCAGCAGCCAGGGGCAGCGGTTAAGCTACACCTTC
.	.	TRBV19	TRBJ1-5	CASSIESGPSNQPQHF	TGTGCCAGTAGTATAGAAAGTGGGCCAAGCAATCAGCCCCAGCATTTT
.	.	TRBV4-3	TRBJ2-7	CASSQEYSPSYEQYF	TGCGCCAGCAGCCAAGAGTACAGCCCCTCTTACGAGCAGTACTTC
.	TRBD2	TRBV3-1/TRBV3-2	TRBJ2-5	CASSQDLASGGGETQYF	TGTGCCAGCAGCCAAGATTTGGCTAGCGGGGGGGGAGAGACCCAGTACTTC
.	TRBD2	TRBV27	TRBJ2-3	CASSFRRGGTDTQYF	TGTGCCAGCAGTTTTCGGCGGGGGGGCACAGATACGCAGTATTTT
.	.	TRBV7-2	TRBJ2-1	CAIFLSDYNEQFF	TGTGCCATATTCTTGAGCGACTACAATGAGCAGTTCTTC
.	.	TRBV5-1	TRBJ1-4	CASSLGGGEKLFF	TGCGCCAGCAGCTTGGGAGGTGGGGAAAAACTGTTTTTT
few	TRBD1	TRBV18	TRBJ1-2	CASSPSRDRAYGYTF	TGTGCCAGCTCACCATCCCGTGACAGGGCCTATGGCTACACCTTC
few	.	TRBV4-3	TRBJ1-2	CASSQEGLADGYTF	TGCGCCAGCAGCCAAGAAGGACTCGCTGATGGCTACACCTTC
.	.	TRBV13	TRBJ1-2	CASSLRRREGGYTF	TGTGCCAGCAGCCTTCGCCGCCGGGAGGGTGGCTACACCTTC
.	TRBD1	TRBV28	TRBJ1-2	CASTESGQSYGYTF	TGTGCCAGCACCGAATCGGGACAGAGCTATGGCTACACCTTC
.	TRBD2	TRBV3-1/TRBV3-2	TRBJ2-7	CASSHAGANEQYF	TGTGCCAGCAGCCACGCGGGAGCGAACGAGCAGTACTTC
.	TRBD2	TRBV5-8	TRBJ2-7	CASSLVGASGDKQYF	TGTGCCAGCAGCTTGGTCGGGGCTAGCGGAGACAAGCAGTACTTC
.	.	TRBV19	TRBJ1-2	CASSIGQGNYGYTF	TGTGCCAGTAGTATAGGGCAGGGTAACTATGGCTACACCTTC
.	.	TRBV5-4	TRBJ1-5	CASSQTGSNQPQHF	TGTGCCAGCAGCCAGACAGGTTCCAATCAGCCCCAGCATTTT
.	.	TRBV5-6	TRBJ1-4	CASSLGTDRRLFF	TGTGCCAGCAGCTTGGGCACAGATAGAAGACTGTTTTTT
.	.	TRBV10-1	TRBJ1-4	CASSDGGEKLFF	TGCGCCAGCAGTGACGGCGGAGAAAAACTGTTTTTT